This T cell receptor (beta chain) derives from a study of OX40 agonist ivuxolimab in advanced cancers. Study-wide context: Ivuxolimab was a fully human IgG2 agonistic monoclonal antibody targeting the costimulatory receptor OX40 (CD134). Intravenous ivuxolimab was administered to patients every 2 weeks at six dose levels: 0.01, 0.1, 0.3, 1.5, 3 and 10 mg/kg. Of the approximately 50 dose-escalation patients, hepatocellular carcinoma was present in roughly 19, melanoma in around 15, renal cell carcinoma in 9 and head and neck cancer in 9. In the dose-escalation cohort, 82.7% of patients were male, and the mean age was approximately 60 years, with a range of 23 to 79. Patients were allowed to have had prior anti-PD-1, anti-PD-L1 or anti-CTLA-4 therapy, and more than 30% of the dose-escalation patients had previously received checkpoint inhibitors. Three dose-escalation patients achieved partial responses, one with hepatocellular carcinoma and two with cutaneous melanoma. Peripheral TCRbeta sequencing aimed to test whether ivuxolimab altered TCR sequence diversity and caused clonal T-cell expansion. The paper covers the monotherapy dose-escalation part of the phase I ivuxolimab trial, which included N ≈ 54 patients.

Trimming removed 6 bases from V and 11 bases from J; the gene matches leave 0 bases unexplained. The CDR3 spans 10 residues, from the cysteine through the phenylalanine. Of all the DNA, just the CDR3 is kept, 30 bases in frame from base 1. Comment on this clone: Which antigen it targets is not known. Base qualities are not at hand, and no much larger clone is one base apart.

The research as a whole found: Which antigens the clonally expanded peripheral T cells were specific for was not determined. In the 0.1-3.0 mg/kg groups, partial responders were among the patients with the lowest normalized peripheral clonal expansion, particularly in CD8+ T cells. At doses from 0.1 to 3.0 mg/kg, clonal expansion was seen in both CD4+ and CD8+ blood T cells between baseline and week 6. Low levels of normalized T-cell clonal expansion were also seen in some nonresponding patients. After ivuxolimab, CD8+ T cells had more expanded clones than CD4+ T cells on average.

Patients with a history of autoimmune disease or receiving systemic immunosuppression were excluded from the trial. Peripheral blood for TCR sequencing was collected from all dose cohorts at baseline, on cycle 4 day 1, and on cycle 7 day 1. The samples were drawn from a first-in-human, open-label, multicenter phase I dose-escalation trial of ivuxolimab. Adults with locally advanced or metastatic melanoma, renal cell, hepatocellular, or head and neck squamous cell carcinoma were enrolled in the trial. Before TCR sequencing, CD4+ and CD8+ T cells were separately sorted from peripheral blood. Genomic DNA was extracted from sorted cells for sequencing of the TCRbeta CDR3 region. TCRbeta CDR3 regions were sequenced using the immunoSEQ Assay. The source is immuneACCESS, and TCRdb retained only in-frame sequences with V and J called. Part of the clones is not carried over; for the studies checked, unresolved V genes explain less than half of this, and the remainder is unexplained. For this sample the table gives some 70,000 clones, of which about nine tenths were detected only once. The top ten hold roughly 2% of the sample.

The sequence was obtained from an adult with an advanced solid tumor such as melanoma, head and neck, liver or kidney cancer. The sequencing used CD4+ or CD8+ T cells sorted from blood, collected in a trial of the OX40 agonist ivuxolimab. The chain was built from TRBV23-1 and TRBJ1-5, and 8 junction bases match TRBD1. TRBV23-1 is noted as an ORF with a role that remains uncertain. The DNA sequence is TGCGCCAGCAGGACAGGGGCCCAGCATTTT. The resulting protein is CASRTGAQHF.